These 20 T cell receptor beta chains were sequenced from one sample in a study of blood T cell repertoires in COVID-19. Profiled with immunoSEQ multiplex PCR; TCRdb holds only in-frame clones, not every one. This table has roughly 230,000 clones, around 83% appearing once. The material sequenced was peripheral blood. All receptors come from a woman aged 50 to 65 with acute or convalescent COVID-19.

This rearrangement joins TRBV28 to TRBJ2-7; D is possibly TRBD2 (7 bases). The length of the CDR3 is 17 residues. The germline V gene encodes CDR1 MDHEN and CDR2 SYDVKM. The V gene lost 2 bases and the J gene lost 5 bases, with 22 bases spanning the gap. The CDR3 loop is CASSLRRRGGAKHEQYF. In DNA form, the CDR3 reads TGTGCCAGCAGTTTACGCCGAAGGGGGGGCGCCAAGCACGAGCAGTACTTC. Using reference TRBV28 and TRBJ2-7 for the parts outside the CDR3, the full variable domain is DVKVTQSSRYLVKRTGEKVFLECVQDMDHENMFWYRQDPGLGLRLIYFSYDVKMKEKGDIPEGYSVSREKKERFSLILESASTNQTSMYLCASSLRRRGGAKHEQYFGPGTRLTVT.

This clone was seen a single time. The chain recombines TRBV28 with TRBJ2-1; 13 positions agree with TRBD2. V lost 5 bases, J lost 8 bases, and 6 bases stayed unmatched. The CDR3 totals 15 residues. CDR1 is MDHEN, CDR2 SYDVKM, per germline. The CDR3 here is CASSLTGLAGDEQFF. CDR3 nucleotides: TGTGCCAGCAGTCTGACCGGACTAGCGGGAGATGAGCAGTTCTTC.

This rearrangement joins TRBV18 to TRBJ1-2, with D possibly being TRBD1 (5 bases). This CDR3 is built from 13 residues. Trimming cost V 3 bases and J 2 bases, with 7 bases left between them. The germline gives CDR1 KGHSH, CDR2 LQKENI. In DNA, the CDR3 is TGTGCCAGCTCACCCGACAGCAACTATGGCTACACCTTC. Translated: CASSPDSNYGYTF.

The CDR3 loop reads CASSIDRGSGANVLTF. The CDR3 DNA follows: TGTGCCAGTAGTATAGATCGCGGATCCGGGGCCAACGTCCTGACTTTC. The rearrangement links TRBV19 to TRBJ2-6; D gene ambiguous. The CDR3 consists of 16 residues. The V end lost 0 bases, the J end lost 4 bases, and 10 bases lay between the germline ends. CDR1 and CDR2 from the germline V gene are LNHDA and SQIVND (reference sequence).

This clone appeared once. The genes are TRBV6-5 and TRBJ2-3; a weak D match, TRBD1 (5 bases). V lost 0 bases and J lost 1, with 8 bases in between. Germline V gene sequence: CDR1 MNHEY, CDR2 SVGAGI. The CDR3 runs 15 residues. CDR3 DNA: TGTGCCAGCAGTTACTCAGGGGTAGGCACAGATACGCAGTATTTT. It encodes CASSYSGVGTDTQYF.

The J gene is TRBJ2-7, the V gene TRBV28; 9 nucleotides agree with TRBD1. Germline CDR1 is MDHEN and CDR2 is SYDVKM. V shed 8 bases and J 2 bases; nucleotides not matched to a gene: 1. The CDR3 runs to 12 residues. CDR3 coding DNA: TGTGCCAGCGGGACAGGGCCCTACGAGCAGTACTTC. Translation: CASGTGPYEQYF. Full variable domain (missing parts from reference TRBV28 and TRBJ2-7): DVKVTQSSRYLVKRTGEKVFLECVQDMDHENMFWYRQDPGLGLRLIYFSYDVKMKEKGDIPEGYSVSREKKERFSLILESASTNQTSMYLCASGTGPYEQYFGPGTRLTVT.

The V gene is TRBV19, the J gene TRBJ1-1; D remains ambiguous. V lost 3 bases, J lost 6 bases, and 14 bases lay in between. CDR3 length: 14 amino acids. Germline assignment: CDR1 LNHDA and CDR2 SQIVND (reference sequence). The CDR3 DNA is TGTGCCAGTAGTATTAGGGCAAGCGGATCTGAAGCTTTCTTT. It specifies CASSIRASGSEAFF.

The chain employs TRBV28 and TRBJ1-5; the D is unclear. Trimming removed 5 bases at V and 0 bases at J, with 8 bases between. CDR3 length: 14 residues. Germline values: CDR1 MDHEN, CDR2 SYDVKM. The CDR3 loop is CASSATDSNQPQHF. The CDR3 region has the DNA TGTGCCAGCAGTGCTACAGATAGCAATCAGCCCCAGCATTTT.

CDR3 DNA sequence: TGCGCCAGCAGCTTGGAAGCCAGGGGGTTCTACAATGAGCAGTTCTTC. It is translated as CASSLEARGFYNEQFF. This rearrangement joins TRBV5-1 to TRBJ2-1, with 7 bases matching TRBD1. J lost 3 bases, V lost 0 bases, and 6 bases had no gene match. Germline V gene lookup returns CDR1 SGHRS and CDR2 YFSETQ. The CDR3 has 16 residues. Full variable domain (outside the CDR3, taken from reference TRBV5-1 and TRBJ2-1): KAGVTQTPRYLIKTRGQQVTLSCSPISGHRSVSWYQQTPGQGLQFLFEYFSETQRNKGNFPGRFSGRQFSNSRSEMNVSTLELGDSALYLCASSLEARGFYNEQFFGPGTRLTVL.

The CDR3 protein is CASSSNRGRYEQYF. The CDR3 DNA is TGTGCCAGCAGCTCTAACAGGGGCCGGTACGAGCAGTACTTC. The V gene is TRBV11-2, the J gene TRBJ2-7; 7 nucleotides match TRBD1. This CDR3 has 14 residues. Looked up from germline, CDR1 is SGHAT and CDR2 is FQNNGV. V trimming: 4 bases; J trimming: 4 bases; junction bases outside the gene matches: 7.

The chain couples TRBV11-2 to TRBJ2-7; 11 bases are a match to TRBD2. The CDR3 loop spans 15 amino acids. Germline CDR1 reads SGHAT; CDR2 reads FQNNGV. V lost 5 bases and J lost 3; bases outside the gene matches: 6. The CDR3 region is CASSPTGTSGYEQYF. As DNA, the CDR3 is TGTGCCAGCAGCCCCACCGGGACTAGCGGCTACGAGCAGTACTTC.

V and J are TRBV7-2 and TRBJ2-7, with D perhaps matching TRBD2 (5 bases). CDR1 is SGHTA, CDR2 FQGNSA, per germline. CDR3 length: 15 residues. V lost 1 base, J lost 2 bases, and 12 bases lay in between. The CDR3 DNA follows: TGTGCCAGCAGCTTAGGGGTTAGTAGCGCCTACGAGCAGTACTTC. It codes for CASSLGVSSAYEQYF.

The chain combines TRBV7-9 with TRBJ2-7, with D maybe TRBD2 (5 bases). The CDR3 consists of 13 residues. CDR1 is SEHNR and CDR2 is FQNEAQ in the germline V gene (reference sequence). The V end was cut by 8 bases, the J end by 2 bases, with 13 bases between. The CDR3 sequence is CASVEGKAYEQYF. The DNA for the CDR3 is TGTGCCAGCGTTGAGGGAAAAGCCTACGAGCAGTACTTC. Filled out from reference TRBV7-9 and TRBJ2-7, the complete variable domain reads DTGVSQNPRHKITKRGQNVTFRCDPISEHNRLYWYRQTLGQGPEFLTYFQNEAQLEKSRLLSDRFSAERPKGSFSTLEIQRTEQGDSAMYLCASVEGKAYEQYFGPGTRLTVT.

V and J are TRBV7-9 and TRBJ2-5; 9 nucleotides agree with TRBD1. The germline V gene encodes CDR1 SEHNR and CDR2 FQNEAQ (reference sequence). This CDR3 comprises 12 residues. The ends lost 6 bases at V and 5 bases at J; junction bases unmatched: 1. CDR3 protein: CASRTGGETQYF. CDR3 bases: TGTGCCAGCAGGACAGGGGGTGAGACCCAGTACTTC.

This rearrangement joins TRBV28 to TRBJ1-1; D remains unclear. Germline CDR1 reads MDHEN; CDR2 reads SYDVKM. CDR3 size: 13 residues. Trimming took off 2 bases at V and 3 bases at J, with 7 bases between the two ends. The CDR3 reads CASSLKLDTEAFF. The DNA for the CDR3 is TGTGCCAGCAGTTTAAAATTAGACACTGAAGCTTTCTTT.

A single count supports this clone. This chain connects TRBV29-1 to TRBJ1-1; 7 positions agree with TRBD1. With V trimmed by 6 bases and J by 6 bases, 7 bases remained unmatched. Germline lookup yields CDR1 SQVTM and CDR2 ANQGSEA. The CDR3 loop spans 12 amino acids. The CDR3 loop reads CSVATQGSEAFF. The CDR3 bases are TGCAGCGTGGCAACACAGGGGTCTGAAGCTTTCTTT.

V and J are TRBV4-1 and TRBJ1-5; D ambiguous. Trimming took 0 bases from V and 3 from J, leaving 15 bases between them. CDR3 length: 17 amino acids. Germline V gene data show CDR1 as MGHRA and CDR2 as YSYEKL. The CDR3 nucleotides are TGCGCCAGCAGCCAAGATCGACGGGTGGAGGACAATCAGCCCCAGCATTTT. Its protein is CASSQDRRVEDNQPQHF.

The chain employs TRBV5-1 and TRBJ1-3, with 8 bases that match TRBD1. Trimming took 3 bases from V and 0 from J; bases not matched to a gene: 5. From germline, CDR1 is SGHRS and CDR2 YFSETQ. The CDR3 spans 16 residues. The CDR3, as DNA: TGCGCCAGCAGCTCGGGACAGGCCGTCTCTGGAAACACCATATATTTT. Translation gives CASSSGQAVSGNTIYF. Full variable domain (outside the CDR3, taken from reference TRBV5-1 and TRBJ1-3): KAGVTQTPRYLIKTRGQQVTLSCSPISGHRSVSWYQQTPGQGLQFLFEYFSETQRNKGNFPGRFSGRQFSNSRSEMNVSTLELGDSALYLCASSSGQAVSGNTIYFGEGSWLTVV.

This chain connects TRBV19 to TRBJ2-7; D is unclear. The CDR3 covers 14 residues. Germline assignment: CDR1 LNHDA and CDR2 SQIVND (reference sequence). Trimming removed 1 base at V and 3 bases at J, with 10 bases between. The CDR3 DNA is TGTGCCAGTAGTATAGGAGAGTCGGTCTACGAGCAGTACTTC. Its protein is CASSIGESVYEQYF.

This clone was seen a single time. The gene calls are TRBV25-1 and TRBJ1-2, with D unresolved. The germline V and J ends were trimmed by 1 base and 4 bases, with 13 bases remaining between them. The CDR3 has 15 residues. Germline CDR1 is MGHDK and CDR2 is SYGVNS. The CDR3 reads CASSESFGERYGYTF. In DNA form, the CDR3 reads TGTGCCAGCAGTGAATCATTCGGGGAACGCTATGGCTACACCTTC.